This T cell receptor (beta chain) came from a study of metastatic and nonmetastatic thyroid tumors. TCRdb called clones again from the PCR reads with MiXCR. The repertoire consists of 45,000 to 65,000 clones, with more than 15% occurring once and the leading ten covering around 3%. Trimming removed 6 bases from V and 6 bases from J, with 13 bases in between. This CDR3 region has 14 residues. The germline V gene has CDR1 KGHDR and CDR2 SFDVKD. No treatment had been given to any patient before thyroid surgery. Sample: blood. This clonotype was sampled from a female donor with papillary thyroid cancer or a benign thyroid nodule (not recorded which). Some clones in this sample may be carry-over from other donors' samples. The V and J genes are TRBV24-1 and TRBJ2-2; possible D gene TRBD1, 6 bases. In DNA form, the CDR3 reads TGTGCCACCAGTAACCGACCAGGGGCCGGGGAGCTGTTTTTT. Translation: CATSNRPGAGELFF.